This T cell receptor (beta chain) is drawn from a study of control samples from healthy donors and cancer patients. Using immunoSEQ multiplex PCR, the repertoire was profiled, and TCRdb retains in-frame clones only, with some absent. Counted here are some 66,000 clones, approximately 85% occurring once; the ten biggest clones make up 4.5% to 7%. This TCR was sampled from a man aged 35-49 years in good health. The sample consisted of blood.

The CDR3 region has the DNA TGCGCCAGCAGCTTGGGGACCGGGACAGGGGGCGCAGACACTGAAGCTTTCTTT. Protein: CASSLGTGTGGADTEAFF. V is TRBV5-1 and J is TRBJ1-1; 12 nucleotides line up with TRBD1. Germline values: CDR1 SGHRS, CDR2 YFSETQ. V lost 0 bases and J lost 3; bases outside the gene matches: 9. CDR3 length: 18 residues. Based on the CDR3 plus reference TRBV5-1 and TRBJ1-1, the full variable domain is KAGVTQTPRYLIKTRGQQVTLSCSPISGHRSVSWYQQTPGQGLQFLFEYFSETQRNKGNFPGRFSGRQFSNSRSEMNVSTLELGDSALYLCASSLGTGTGGADTEAFFGQGTRLTVV.